A selection of T cell receptor beta chains follows, all from one sample in a study of response to subunit inactivated influenza vaccine. Each CDR3 protein is one row after TCRdb ran MiXCR on the RT-PCR reads. In the table there are about 240,000 distinct CDR3 sequences, 12% of which are singletons. This specimen consisted of non-naive T cells sorted from PBMCs, obtained around 14 days before vaccination. All receptors derive from a man aged 45-65 years who received an inactivated influenza vaccine. Both conserved end residues are trimmed from each CDR3. The order of the fields is V gene, CDR3 protein.

>TRBV20-1
SASPSGRGYEQY
>TRBV24-1
ATSDRGVGSYNEQF
>TRBV6-2/TRBV6-3
ASTSGTISYNEQF
>TRBV24-1
ATSDSSGGGVYGYT
>TRBV14
ASSQFHGYEQY
>TRBV5-5
ASSFEGLTMETQY
>TRBV5-1
ASSPSRAGETQY
>TRBV6-1
ASRFTGGGKLF
>TRBV7-2
ASSSPFSGRLETQY
>TRBV21-1
ASSKGPRAYEQY
>TRBV4-3
ASSDNLGQGNQPQH
>TRBV27
ASSLFGLNTEAF
>TRBV12-3/TRBV12-4
ASSLDPGANEQF
>TRBV30
AWSDTAGYSNQPQH
>TRBV20-1
SARDQKGGPYEQY
>TRBV6-4
ASSGNLAGAYNEQF
>TRBV9
ASSVGTVIPGELF